These 28 T cell receptor beta chains share one sample of origin, sequenced in a study of cytomegalovirus exposure and HLA in healthy donors. Using immunoSEQ multiplex PCR, the repertoire was profiled, and TCRdb retains in-frame clones only, with some absent. Counted here are under 400,000 clones, just over 85% occurring once; the ten biggest clones make up over 0.75%. Sequenced input: PBMCs. Source of these receptors: a young woman in good health and CMV-seronegative.

The chain employs TRBV4-1 and TRBJ2-7; D is unclear. This CDR3 comprises 14 residues. V lost 0 bases to trimming and J lost 4 bases, with 10 bases between them. The germline gives CDR1 MGHRA, CDR2 YSYEKL. The CDR3 DNA reads TGCGCCAGCAGCCAAGAAAACTATTATTACGAGCAGTACTTC. This gives the protein CASSQENYYYEQYF.

This clone has just one count. This chain links TRBV27 with TRBJ2-5; TRBD1 is a possible D gene (5 bases). Deletions cut 5 bases from V and 1 base from J, with 14 bases between. Germline V gene lookup returns CDR1 MNHEY and CDR2 SMNVEV (reference sequence). This CDR3 has 15 residues. DNA of the CDR3: TGTGCCAGCAGTCTAAATGGGGCTCGCCAAGAGACCCAGTACTTC. Translation: CASSLNGARQETQYF.

The chain joins TRBV7-9 to TRBJ2-5, with D possibly TRBD1 on 6 matching bases. Germline CDR1 reads SEHNR; CDR2 reads FQNEAQ (reference sequence). The CDR3 extends over 17 amino acids. Trimming took off 1 base at V and 0 bases at J, with 15 bases between the two ends. This CDR3 reads CASSLVPPEGDQETQYF. The CDR3 nucleotides read TGTGCCAGCAGCTTAGTCCCCCCTGAGGGGGACCAAGAGACCCAGTACTTC.

The genes are TRBV11-2 and TRBJ1-2; 9 bases agree with TRBD1. This CDR3 has 15 residues. Per germline, CDR1 SGHAT and CDR2 FQNNGV. V shed 5 bases and J 0 bases; nucleotides not matched to a gene: 4. CDR3 DNA sequence: TGTGCCAGCAGCGTCCACAGGGGGCCTAACTATGGCTACACCTTC. Amino acids: CASSVHRGPNYGYTF.

This clone has a single count. The V gene is TRBV5-1, the J gene TRBJ1-6; a possible D gene is TRBD1 (6 bases). Trimming removed 4 bases at V and 4 bases at J, with 21 bases between. Germline CDR1 and CDR2: SGHRS and YFSETQ. This CDR3 is built from 18 residues. The CDR3 here is CASSPQGSAGAYNSPLHF. The CDR3, as DNA: TGCGCCAGCAGCCCCCAAGGTTCGGCAGGGGCGTATAATTCACCCCTCCACTTT. Complete variable domain (other parts from reference TRBV5-1 and TRBJ1-6): KAGVTQTPRYLIKTRGQQVTLSCSPISGHRSVSWYQQTPGQGLQFLFEYFSETQRNKGNFPGRFSGRQFSNSRSEMNVSTLELGDSALYLCASSPQGSAGAYNSPLHFGNGTRLTVT.

The chain is built from TRBV7-5 and TRBJ1-4; TRBD1 is the table's D call and was not checked against the DNA. TRBV7-5 is shown as a pseudogene. This CDR3 has 14 amino acids. CDR3 protein: CVRSLRTENEKLFF. As DNA, the CDR3 is TGTGTCAGAAGCCTAAGGACAGAAAATGAAAAACTGTTTTTT.

The J gene is TRBJ1-4, the V gene TRBV27; the match to TRBD1 covers 10 bases. Germline CDR1 and CDR2: MNHEY and SMNVEV (reference sequence). The CDR3 totals 14 residues. V was clipped by 8 bases and J by 8 bases; unmatched bases: 8. This CDR3 reads CASRDRGLREKLFF. The CDR3 DNA sequence: TGTGCCAGCCGAGACAGGGGGCTGAGGGAAAAACTGTTTTTT.

The rearrangement joins TRBV6-1 to TRBJ1-5; D gene uncertain. This CDR3 comprises 16 residues. Germline V gene data show CDR1 as MNHNS and CDR2 as SASEGT. Trimming took 4 bases from V and 5 from J, leaving 18 bases between them. The CDR3 is CASSVWEVGLDQPQHF. The CDR3 DNA sequence: TGTGCCAGCAGTGTTTGGGAGGTGGGATTGGATCAGCCCCAGCATTTT.

This chain links TRBV27 with TRBJ2-7, with a possible D match to TRBD1 (5 bases). The CDR3 is made up of 13 amino acids. Between the trimmed V and J ends, which lost 0 bases and 5 bases, there was a span of 8 bases. Germline values: CDR1 MNHEY, CDR2 SMNVEV (reference sequence). DNA of the CDR3: TGTGCCAGCAGTTTATCGGCAGGGAACGAGCAGTACTTC. It specifies CASSLSAGNEQYF.

This clone was recorded once. CDR3 region: CASSFRGLAGILTEDTQYF. As DNA, the CDR3 is TGCGCCAGCAGCTTCAGGGGACTAGCGGGCATACTCACAGAAGATACGCAGTATTTT. The chain couples TRBV5-1 to TRBJ2-3, with TRBD2 identical over 12 bases. V gave up 2 bases and J gave up 5 bases; unmatched junction bases: 15. From germline, CDR1 is SGHRS and CDR2 YFSETQ. This CDR3 has 19 amino acids.

This clone was detected once. The rearrangement joins TRBV20-1 to TRBJ2-7, with 8 bases fitting TRBD2. Trimming at V came to 6 bases and at J to 7 bases, leaving 5 bases not matched to a gene. The germline CDR1 and CDR2 sequences are DFQATT and SNEGSKA (reference sequence). CDR3 size: 11 residues. The CDR3 here is CSAPSGGEQYF. For the CDR3, the DNA is TGCAGTGCCCCGTCGGGGGGGGAGCAGTACTTC.

This chain links TRBV5-1 with TRBJ2-7, with a tentative D call TRBD2 (7 bases). The CDR3 spans 14 residues. V was cut by 6 bases and J by 0 bases, with 13 bases left in between. The germline V gene has CDR1 SGHRS and CDR2 YFSETQ. CDR3 sequence reads: CASTPGGHSYEQYF. The CDR3 bases are TGCGCCAGCACCCCCGGGGGGCACTCCTACGAGCAGTACTTC.

The V call is TRBV9, the J call TRBJ2-1; D is possibly TRBD2 (6 bases). Germline CDR1 reads SGDLS; CDR2 reads YYNGEE. The CDR3 contains 13 residues. The V end lost 3 bases, the J end lost 9 bases, and 13 bases lay between the germline ends. The CDR3 protein is CASSAQTRGEQFF. CDR3 nucleotide sequence: TGTGCCAGCAGCGCCCAGACTAGAGGTGAGCAGTTCTTC.

A word on this clone: The sample holds other DNA sequences that translate to the same CDR3. This sequence joins TRBV7-9 and TRBJ1-2; D possibly corresponds to TRBD1 (6 bases). This CDR3 has 13 amino acids. Per germline, CDR1 SEHNR and CDR2 FQNEAQ (reference sequence). Trimming removed 6 bases from V and 4 bases from J, with 12 bases in between. CDR3 loop: CASSYRVGYGYTF. For the CDR3, the DNA is TGTGCCAGCAGTTACAGGGTCGGCTATGGCTACACCTTC.

This chain connects TRBV6-5 to TRBJ1-2, with TRBD1 matching 9 bases. J gave up 2 bases and V 6 bases, and 7 bases lay outside the gene matches. Germline CDR1 and CDR2: MNHEY and SVGAGI. This CDR3 comprises 15 residues. The CDR3 spells CASSHNGQGNYGYTF. The CDR3 nucleotides are TGTGCCAGCAGCCACAACGGACAGGGGAACTATGGCTACACCTTC.

V and J are TRBV28 and TRBJ2-7; tentative D call: TRBD1 (7 bases). Trimming removed 3 bases from V and 5 bases from J, with 11 bases in between. From germline, CDR1 is MDHEN and CDR2 SYDVKM. CDR3 length: 13 residues. CDR3 region: CASSFTGEDEQYF. DNA for the CDR3: TGTGCCAGCAGTTTTACAGGGGAGGACGAGCAGTACTTC. Full variable domain (missing parts from reference TRBV28 and TRBJ2-7): DVKVTQSSRYLVKRTGEKVFLECVQDMDHENMFWYRQDPGLGLRLIYFSYDVKMKEKGDIPEGYSVSREKKERFSLILESASTNQTSMYLCASSFTGEDEQYFGPGTRLTVT.

This clone was observed a single time. The chain couples TRBV19 to TRBJ2-5; a possible D gene is TRBD1 (6 bases). The CDR3 has 13 residues. In germline, CDR1 is LNHDA, CDR2 SQIVND (reference sequence). The V end was cut by 10 bases, the J end by 1 base, with 13 bases between. The CDR3 here is CATSTGLQETQYF. CDR3 nucleotides: TGTGCCACCTCTACAGGGCTCCAAGAGACCCAGTACTTC.

V and J are TRBV6-5 and TRBJ2-1, with a possible D match to TRBD1 (6 bases). Germline V gene sequence: CDR1 MNHEY, CDR2 SVGAGI. The length of the CDR3 is 13 residues. The V gene lost 6 bases and the J gene lost 15 bases, with 21 bases spanning the gap. CDR3 in amino acids: CASRQTTGMGSFF. CDR3 in DNA: TGTGCCAGCAGGCAGACTACAGGGATGGGATCGTTCTTC.

This rearrangement joins TRBV9 to TRBJ1-6; no definite D call. V lost 1 base to trimming and J lost 11 bases, with 10 bases between them. There are 13 residues in the CDR3. Per germline, CDR1 SGDLS and CDR2 YYNGEE. Here the CDR3 DNA reads TGTGCCAGCAGCGTATCGGGTAGAGCACCCCTCCACTTT. It specifies CASSVSGRAPLHF.

This sequence joins TRBV7-9 and TRBJ2-1; D possibly corresponds to TRBD2 (6 bases). The germline CDR1 and CDR2 sequences are SEHNR and FQNEAQ (reference sequence). With 3 bases removed from V and 9 bases from J, the gap between germline ends came to 15 bases. The CDR3 spans 14 residues. The CDR3 coding sequence is TGTGCCAGCAGCTTTGGGGGGACGTGGAGTGAGCAGTTCTTC. It specifies CASSFGGTWSEQFF.

Ten or more counts support this clone. The rearrangement links TRBV28 to TRBJ2-7, with 8 nucleotides matching TRBD1. The CDR3 extends over 14 amino acids. CDR1 and CDR2 (germline): MDHEN, SYDVKM. V shed 9 bases and J 3 bases; nucleotides not matched to a gene: 10. DNA of the CDR3: TGTGCCAGGCCTCGGGGCAGGGGGCGCTACGAGCAGTACTTC. The encoded protein is CARPRGRGRYEQYF. Using reference TRBV28 and TRBJ2-7 for the parts outside the CDR3, the full variable domain is DVKVTQSSRYLVKRTGEKVFLECVQDMDHENMFWYRQDPGLGLRLIYFSYDVKMKEKGDIPEGYSVSREKKERFSLILESASTNQTSMYLCARPRGRGRYEQYFGPGTRLTVT.

This clone was recorded only once. This chain uses TRBV5-5 with TRBJ2-2; TRBD2 agrees at 8 bases. The germline V gene has CDR1 SGHKS and CDR2 YYEKEE (reference sequence). V lost 2 bases, J lost 3 bases, and 6 bases stayed unmatched. The CDR3 consists of 16 residues. As DNA, the CDR3 is TGTGCCAGCAGCTTCGGGCGGGAGGTACACACCGGGGAGCTGTTTTTT. This encodes CASSFGREVHTGELFF.

A note on this clone: The sample contains more than one DNA sequence encoding this CDR3. The chain combines TRBV7-8 with TRBJ2-7; unclear D gene. The CDR3 runs to 14 residues. Trimming removed 1 base from V and 0 bases from J, with 7 bases in between. CDR1 is SGHVS and CDR2 is FQNEAQ in the germline V gene. The CDR3 nucleotides are TGTGCCAGCAGCTTAGGTACGGGCTCCTACGAGCAGTACTTC. Translating gives CASSLGTGSYEQYF.

J is TRBJ2-3 and V is TRBV29-1; D unclear. This CDR3 region has 13 residues. Germline V lookup: CDR1 SQVTM, CDR2 ANQGSEA. The ends were cut back, 4 bases at V and 3 bases at J, with 11 bases in the middle. The CDR3 bases are TGCAGCGTTGCCCCGCCAGGAACAGATACGCAGTATTTT. Protein sequence: CSVAPPGTDTQYF.

V gene TRBV18 combines with J gene TRBJ2-6; D not resolved. The length of the CDR3 is 15 residues. From germline, CDR1 is KGHSH and CDR2 LQKENI. V was clipped by 6 bases and J by 0 bases, with 9 bases between them. The CDR3 DNA follows: TGTGCCAGCTCCCCAGTAGTCTCTGGGGCCAACGTCCTGACTTTC. This encodes CASSPVVSGANVLTF.

J is TRBJ1-3 and V is TRBV28, with D uncertain. V lost 3 bases, J lost 11 bases, and 8 bases lay in between. Germline V gives CDR1 MDHEN, CDR2 SYDVKM. This CDR3 region has 11 residues. CDR3 protein: CASSLRDSIYF. For the CDR3, the DNA is TGTGCCAGCAGTTTGCGGGATTCCATATATTTT.

The rearrangement links TRBV27 to TRBJ2-3; D remains unclear. CDR1 and CDR2 (germline): MNHEY, SMNVEV (reference sequence). This CDR3 is 12 amino acids long. V dropped 7 bases and J dropped 2 bases, with 7 bases sitting between them. The chain's CDR3 is CASTSSTDTQYF. CDR3 bases: TGTGCCAGCACTTCTTCCACAGATACGCAGTATTTT.

The V and J genes are TRBV11-2 and TRBJ2-7; unclear D gene. V shed 0 bases and J shed 1 base, with 7 bases lying between them. Germline-derived CDR1 and CDR2 are SGHAT and FQNNGV. The CDR3 runs 14 residues. The CDR3 DNA is TGTGCCAGCAGCTTAGATCCCGGGTCCTACGAGCAGTACTTC. Amino acids: CASSLDPGSYEQYF. Looking up the rest from reference TRBV11-2 and TRBJ2-7 gives the full variable domain: EAGVAQSPRYKIIEKRQSVAFWCNPISGHATLYWYQQILGQGPKLLIQFQNNGVVDDSQLPKDRFSAERLKGVDSTLKIQPAKLEDSAVYLCASSLDPGSYEQYFGPGTRLTVT.